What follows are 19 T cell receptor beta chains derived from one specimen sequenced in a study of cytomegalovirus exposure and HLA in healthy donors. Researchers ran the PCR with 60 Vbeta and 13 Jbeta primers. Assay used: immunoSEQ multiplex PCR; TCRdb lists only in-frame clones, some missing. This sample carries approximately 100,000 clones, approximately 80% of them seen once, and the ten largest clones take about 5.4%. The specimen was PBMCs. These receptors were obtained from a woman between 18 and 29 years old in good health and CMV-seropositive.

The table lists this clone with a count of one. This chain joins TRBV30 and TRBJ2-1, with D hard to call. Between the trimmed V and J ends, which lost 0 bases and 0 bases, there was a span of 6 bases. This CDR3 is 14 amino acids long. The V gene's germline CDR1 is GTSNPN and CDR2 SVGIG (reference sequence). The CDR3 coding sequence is TGTGCCTGGAGTGTAACTGGCTCCTACAATGAGCAGTTCTTC. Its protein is CAWSVTGSYNEQFF.

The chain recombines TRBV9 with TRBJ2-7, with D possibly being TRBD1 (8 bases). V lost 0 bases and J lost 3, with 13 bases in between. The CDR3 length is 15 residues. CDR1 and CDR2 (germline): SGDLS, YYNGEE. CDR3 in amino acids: CASSVGGGQDYEQYF. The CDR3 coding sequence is TGTGCCAGCAGCGTAGGGGGGGGACAGGACTACGAGCAGTACTTC.

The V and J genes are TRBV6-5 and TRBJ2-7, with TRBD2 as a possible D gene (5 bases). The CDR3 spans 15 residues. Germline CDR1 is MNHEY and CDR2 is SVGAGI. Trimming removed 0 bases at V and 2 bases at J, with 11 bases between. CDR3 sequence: CASSYSGGLPYEQYF. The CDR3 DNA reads TGTGCCAGCAGTTACTCGGGCGGGTTACCCTACGAGCAGTACTTC.

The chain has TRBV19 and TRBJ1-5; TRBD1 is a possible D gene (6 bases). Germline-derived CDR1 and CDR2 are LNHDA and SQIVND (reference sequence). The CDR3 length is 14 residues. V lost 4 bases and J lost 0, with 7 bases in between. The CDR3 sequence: CASSTGVSNQPQHF. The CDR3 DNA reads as TGTGCCAGTAGTACAGGGGTTAGCAATCAGCCCCAGCATTTT.

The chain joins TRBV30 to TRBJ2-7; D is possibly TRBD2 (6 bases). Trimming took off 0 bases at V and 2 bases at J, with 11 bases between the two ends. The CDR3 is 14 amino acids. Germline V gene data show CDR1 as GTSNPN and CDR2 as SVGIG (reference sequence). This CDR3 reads CAWSVTGGAYEQYF. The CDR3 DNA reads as TGTGCCTGGAGTGTCACGGGCGGGGCCTACGAGCAGTACTTC.

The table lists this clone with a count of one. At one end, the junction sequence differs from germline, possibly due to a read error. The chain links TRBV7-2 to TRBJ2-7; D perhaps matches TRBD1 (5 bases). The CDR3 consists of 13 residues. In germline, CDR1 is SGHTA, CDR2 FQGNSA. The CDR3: CASSFSGSYEQYF. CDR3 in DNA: TGTGCCAGTAGCTTTTCAGGGTCCTACGAGCAGTACTTC. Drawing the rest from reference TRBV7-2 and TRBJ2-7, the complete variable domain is GAGVSQSPSNKVTEKGKDVELRCDPISGHTALYWYRQSLGQGLEFLIYFQGNSAPDKSGLPSDRFSAERTGGSVSTLTIQRTQQEDSAVYLCASSFSGSYEQYFGPGTRLTVT.

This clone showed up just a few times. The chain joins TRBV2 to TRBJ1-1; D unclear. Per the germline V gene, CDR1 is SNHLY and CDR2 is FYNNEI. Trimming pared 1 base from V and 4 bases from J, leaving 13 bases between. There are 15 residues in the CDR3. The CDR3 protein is CASSEVMRVSTEAFF. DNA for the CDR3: TGTGCCAGCAGTGAAGTTATGAGGGTGTCCACTGAAGCTTTCTTT.

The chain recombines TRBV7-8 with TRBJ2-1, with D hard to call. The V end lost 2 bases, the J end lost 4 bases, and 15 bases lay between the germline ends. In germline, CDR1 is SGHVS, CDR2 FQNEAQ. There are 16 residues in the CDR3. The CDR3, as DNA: TGTGCCAGCAGCTTATTAGGCGGAATTGTTTACAATGAGCAGTTCTTC. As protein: CASSLLGGIVYNEQFF.

CDR3 nucleotide sequence: TGTGCCAGCAGCGTAGAAGGGACTAGCACAGATACGCAGTATTTT. Residues: CASSVEGTSTDTQYF. The chain joins TRBV9 to TRBJ2-3; maybe TRBD2 (6 bases). CDR3 size: 15 residues. Trimming took 0 bases from V and 0 from J, leaving 8 bases between them. The germline gives CDR1 SGDLS, CDR2 YYNGEE.

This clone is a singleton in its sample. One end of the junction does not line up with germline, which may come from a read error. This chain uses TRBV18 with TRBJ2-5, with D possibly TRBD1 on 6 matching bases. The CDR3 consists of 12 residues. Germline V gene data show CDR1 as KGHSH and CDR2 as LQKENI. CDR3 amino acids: CASSPGQEIQYF. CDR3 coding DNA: TGTGCCAGCTCACCGGGACAAGAGATCCAGTACTTC.

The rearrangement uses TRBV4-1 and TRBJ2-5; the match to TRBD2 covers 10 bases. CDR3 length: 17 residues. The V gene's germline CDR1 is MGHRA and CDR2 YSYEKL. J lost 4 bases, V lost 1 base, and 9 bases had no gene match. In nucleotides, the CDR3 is TGCGCCAGCAGCCAAGGGAGAGGAGCGGGAGGGGTAGAGACCCAGTACTTC. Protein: CASSQGRGAGGVETQYF.

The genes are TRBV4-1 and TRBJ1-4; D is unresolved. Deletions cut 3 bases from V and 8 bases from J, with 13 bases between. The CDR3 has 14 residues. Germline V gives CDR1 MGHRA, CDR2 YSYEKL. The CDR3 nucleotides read TGCGCCAGCAGCCAGATCTCGCCGGGGGAAAAACTGTTTTTT. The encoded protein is CASSQISPGEKLFF.

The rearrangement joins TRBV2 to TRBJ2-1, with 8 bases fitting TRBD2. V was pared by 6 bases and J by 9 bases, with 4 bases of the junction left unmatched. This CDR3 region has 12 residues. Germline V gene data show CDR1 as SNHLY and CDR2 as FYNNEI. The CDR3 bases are TGTGCCAGCAGCGGACTAGCCCTTGAGCAGTTCTTC. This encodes CASSGLALEQFF.

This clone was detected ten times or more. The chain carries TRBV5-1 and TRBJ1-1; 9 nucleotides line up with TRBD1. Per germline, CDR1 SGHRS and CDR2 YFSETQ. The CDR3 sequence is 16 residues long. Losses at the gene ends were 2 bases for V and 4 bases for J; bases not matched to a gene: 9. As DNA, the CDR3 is TGCGCCAGCAGCTTAGTACAGGGGGCGGACAGCACTGAAGCTTTCTTT. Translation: CASSLVQGADSTEAFF.

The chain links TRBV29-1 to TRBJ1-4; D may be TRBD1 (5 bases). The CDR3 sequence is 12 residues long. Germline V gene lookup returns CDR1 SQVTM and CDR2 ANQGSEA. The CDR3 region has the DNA TGCGGAGTGGGGGGGTCTAGTGAAAAACTGTTTTTT. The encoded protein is CGVGGSSEKLFF.

Here the CDR3 reads CASRGGNTGELFF. The CDR3 nucleotides read TGTGCCAGCCGGGGGGGGAACACCGGGGAGCTGTTTTTT. The V gene is TRBV7-9, the J gene TRBJ2-2; 8 positions match TRBD2. Germline V gives CDR1 SEHNR, CDR2 FQNEAQ (reference sequence). CDR3 length: 13 residues. Losses at the gene ends were 8 bases for V and 1 base for J; bases not matched to a gene: 0.

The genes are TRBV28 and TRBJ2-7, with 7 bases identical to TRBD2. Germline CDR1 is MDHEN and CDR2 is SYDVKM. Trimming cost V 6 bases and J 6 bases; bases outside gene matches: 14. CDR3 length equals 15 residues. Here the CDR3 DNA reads TGTGCCAGCAGCCTTGGAAGCGGGGACCTCCGCGAGCAGTACTTC. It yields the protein CASSLGSGDLREQYF.

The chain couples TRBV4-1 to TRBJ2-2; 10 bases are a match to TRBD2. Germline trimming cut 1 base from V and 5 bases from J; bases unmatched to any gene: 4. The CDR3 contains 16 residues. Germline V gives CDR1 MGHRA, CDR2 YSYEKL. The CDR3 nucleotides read TGCGCCAGCAGCCAAGCTAGCGGGAGAAAGACCGGGGAGCTGTTTTTT. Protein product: CASSQASGRKTGELFF.

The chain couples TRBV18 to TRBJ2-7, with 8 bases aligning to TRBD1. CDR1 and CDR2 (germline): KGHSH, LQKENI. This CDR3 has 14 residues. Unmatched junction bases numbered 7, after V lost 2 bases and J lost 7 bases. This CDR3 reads CASSPYQGAQEQYF. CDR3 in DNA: TGTGCCAGCTCACCATACCAGGGGGCGCAGGAGCAGTACTTC.